This passage covers 30 T cell receptor beta chains from one sample sequenced in a study of T cells in Graves' hyperthyroidism and ophthalmopathy. TCR beta CDR3 regions were amplified from RNA. In the first-round RT-PCR of the TCR CDR3, the HTBI primer set was used. TCRdb re-called the multiplex PCR reads with MiXCR, one entry per CDR3 protein. Of approximately 270,000 distinct CDR3 sequences detected, just over 14% appear once; the ten largest clones hold about 14%. Sequencing was done on a sample of blood. These receptors all come from a woman in her thirties or forties with Graves' hyperthyroidism that later progressed to Graves' ophthalmopathy.

The table lists this clonotype with many counts. The J gene is TRBJ1-3, the V gene TRBV12-3 or TRBV12-4; D may be TRBD1 (5 bases). This CDR3 region has 16 residues. V was pared by 1 base and J by 2 bases, with 12 bases between. This CDR3 reads CASSLVPPGPGNTIYF. CDR3 DNA sequence: TGTGCCAGCAGTTTAGTTCCCCCAGGGCCTGGAAACACCATATATTTT.

Many counts were recorded for this clonotype. V gene TRBV28 combines with J gene TRBJ2-5, with 7 bases fitting TRBD1. The junction had 11 bases not matched to a gene; V was cut back by 2 bases and J by 5 bases. CDR1 and CDR2 (germline): MDHEN, SYDVKM. The CDR3 contains 16 residues. The CDR3 coding sequence is TGTGCCAGCAGTTTAGGAATCAAGGGGGCAGGGGAGACCCAGTACTTC. Residues: CASSLGIKGAGETQYF. Using reference TRBV28 and TRBJ2-5 for the parts outside the CDR3, the full variable domain is DVKVTQSSRYLVKRTGEKVFLECVQDMDHENMFWYRQDPGLGLRLIYFSYDVKMKEKGDIPEGYSVSREKKERFSLILESASTNQTSMYLCASSLGIKGAGETQYFGPGTRLLVL.

This clonotype appeared a single time. Being one base from a much bigger clone, this may be a read error. The CDR3 sequence: CASSSHSGTNTGELFF. The CDR3 DNA sequence: TGTGCCAGCAGCTCTCATAGCGGGACGAACACCGGGGAGCTGTTTTTT. This chain joins TRBV3-1 and TRBJ2-2; TRBD2 agrees at 8 bases. CDR3 length: 16 amino acids. The V gene end was trimmed by 5 bases and the J gene end by 0 bases; junction bases not matched to a gene: 5. From germline, CDR1 is LGHDT and CDR2 YNNKEL (reference sequence).

This clonotype was observed at least ten times. The CDR3 DNA sequence: TGTGCCAGCAGACGACTAGCCGAGAGCTCCTACGAGCAGTACTTC. Amino acid sequence: CASRRLAESSYEQYF. This sequence joins TRBV28 and TRBJ2-7, with TRBD2 matching 7 bases. The CDR3 is 15 amino acids. Trimming cost V 6 bases and J 0 bases; bases outside gene matches: 8. Per germline, CDR1 MDHEN and CDR2 SYDVKM.

As regards this clonotype: A read error may produce the germline difference seen at one junction end. This chain links TRBV6-2 or TRBV6-3 with TRBJ2-7; 9 bases align to TRBD1. The CDR3 sequence is 11 residues long. The V gene's germline CDR1 is MNHEY and CDR2 SVGEGT. The CDR3 loop reads CVTGGSYEQHF. The CDR3 DNA reads TGTGTTACAGGGGGCTCCTACGAGCAGCACTTC.

At least ten counts were recorded for this clonotype. This rearrangement joins TRBV5-5 to TRBJ2-7; perhaps TRBD2 as D (5 bases). CDR1 and CDR2 (germline): SGHKS, YYEKEE (reference sequence). The germline V and J ends were trimmed by 4 bases and 2 bases, with 16 bases remaining between them. The CDR3 sequence is 15 residues long. The CDR3 is CASSHRWRNTYEQYF. CDR3 coding DNA: TGTGCCAGCAGCCACCGGTGGAGGAATACCTACGAGCAGTACTTC.

The sample holds many counts of this clonotype. This chain uses TRBV30 with TRBJ1-1; possible D gene TRBD1, 5 bases. CDR1 and CDR2 (germline): GTSNPN, SVGIG (reference sequence). This CDR3 spans 13 amino acids. V lost 3 bases to trimming and J lost 4 bases, with 12 bases between them. Here the CDR3 reads CAWSVTGGTEAFF. CDR3 coding DNA: TGTGCCTGGAGCGTTACTGGGGGCACTGAAGCTTTCTTT.

This clonotype has at least ten counts. This sequence joins TRBV6-1 and TRBJ2-5; tentative D call: TRBD1 (5 bases). Germline V lookup: CDR1 MNHNS, CDR2 SASEGT. This CDR3 comprises 15 residues. V lost 6 bases and J 2 bases, leaving 16 bases between the germline ends. CDR3 sequence reads: CASRRRRVPQETQYF. Written as DNA, the CDR3 is TGTGCCAGCAGACGACGCAGGGTGCCTCAAGAGACCCAGTACTTC.

This clonotype has ten or more counts. The rearrangement joins TRBV7-3 to TRBJ1-2; 8 bases map to TRBD1. V shed 5 bases and J 5 bases; nucleotides not matched to a gene: 13. CDR1 and CDR2 (germline): SGHTA, FQGTGA. The CDR3 spans 16 residues. The chain's CDR3 is CASSPHPTGALYGYTF. CDR3 DNA: TGTGCCAGCAGCCCACATCCGACAGGGGCTTTATATGGCTACACCTTC. The whole variable domain, filled in from reference TRBV7-3 and TRBJ1-2, reads GAGVSQTPSNKVTEKGKYVELRCDPISGHTALYWYRQSLGQGPEFLIYFQGTGAADDSGLPNDRFFAVRPEGSVSTLKIQRTERGDSAVYLCASSPHPTGALYGYTFGSGTRLTVV.

This clonotype was detected many times. The chain joins TRBV2 to TRBJ2-7; 8 bases map to TRBD2. Germline lookup yields CDR1 SNHLY and CDR2 FYNNEI. The CDR3 has 13 residues. After removal of 6 bases from V and 4 bases from J, the junction contained 5 bases not matched to a gene. The CDR3 region is CASSKTSVYEQYF. CDR3 bases: TGTGCCAGCAGCAAGACTAGCGTATACGAGCAGTACTTC.

This clonotype was counted at least ten times. This chain connects TRBV5-1 to TRBJ2-3; 10 nucleotides match TRBD2. The CDR3 covers 16 residues. The germline CDR1 and CDR2 sequences are SGHRS and YFSETQ. Trimming took 3 bases from V and 3 from J; bases not matched to a gene: 7. For the CDR3, the DNA is TGCGCCAGCAGCTCCGGACTAGCGGAATTTACAGATACGCAGTATTTT. Its translation is CASSSGLAEFTDTQYF.

The rearrangement joins TRBV6-1 to TRBJ1-2; no reliable D call. From germline, CDR1 is MNHNS and CDR2 SASEGT. V was pared by 4 bases and J by 2 bases, with 14 bases between. The CDR3 length is 15 residues. The CDR3 here is CASSGGKNTNYGYTF. CDR3 DNA sequence: TGTGCCAGCAGTGGAGGGAAGAATACCAACTATGGCTACACCTTC.

This clonotype was detected many times. The rearrangement links TRBV7-8 to TRBJ2-1; D call uncertain. The CDR3 runs 12 residues. Germline CDR1 reads SGHVS; CDR2 reads FQNEAQ. Trimming took 3 bases from V and 8 from J, leaving 8 bases between them. The CDR3 here is CASSLFGDEQFF. CDR3 DNA: TGTGCCAGCAGCTTGTTTGGAGATGAGCAGTTCTTC.

This clonotype was observed many times. The V call is TRBV30, the J call TRBJ2-2; D uncertain. V lost 3 bases and J lost 8, with 7 bases in between. CDR1 GTSNPN and CDR2 SVGIG come from the germline V gene (reference sequence). The CDR3 is 11 residues long. The CDR3 nucleotides are TGTGCCTGGAGCGTGGGGGGGGAGCTGTTTTTT. The encoded protein is CAWSVGGELFF.

The genes are TRBV6-5 and TRBJ1-1; a possible D gene is TRBD1 (5 bases). The ends were cut back, 1 base at V and 1 base at J, with 10 bases in the middle. The V gene's germline CDR1 is MNHEY and CDR2 SVGAGI. The CDR3 runs 15 residues. The CDR3 loop is CASSYFGRGNTEAFF. The CDR3 DNA reads TGTGCCAGCAGTTACTTTGGGAGGGGGAACACTGAAGCTTTCTTT.

This chain connects TRBV19 to TRBJ1-1, with TRBD1 matching 10 bases. J gave up 6 bases and V 5 bases, and 9 bases lay outside the gene matches. This CDR3 comprises 15 residues. CDR1 is LNHDA and CDR2 is SQIVND in the germline V gene (reference sequence). Here the CDR3 DNA reads TGTGCCAGTAGTCCATCGACAGGGGGCGCCTCTGAAGCTTTCTTT. It codes for CASSPSTGGASEAFF.

This clonotype was counted at least ten times. This chain uses TRBV30 with TRBJ2-5, with a tentative D call TRBD2 (5 bases). Deletions cut 0 bases from V and 6 bases from J, with 11 bases between. Germline values: CDR1 GTSNPN, CDR2 SVGIG (reference sequence). CDR3 size: 13 residues. The CDR3 region has the DNA TGTGCCTGGAGTGTACTGACGGGGAAGACCCAGTACTTC. Translation: CAWSVLTGKTQYF. Together with reference TRBV30 and TRBJ2-5, the CDR3 gives the full variable domain: SQTIHQWPATLVQPVGSPLSLECTVEGTSNPNLYWYRQAAGRGLQLLFYSVGIGQISSEVPQNLSASRPQDRQFILSSKKLLLSDSGFYLCAWSVLTGKTQYFGPGTRLLVL.

This clonotype has at least ten counts. This chain connects TRBV7-9 to TRBJ2-7; 7 bases fit TRBD2. Germline values: CDR1 SEHNR, CDR2 FQNEAQ (reference sequence). V lost 2 bases and J lost 3; bases outside the gene matches: 4. The CDR3 totals 14 residues. CDR3 protein: CASSLQGRDYEQYF. The CDR3 DNA sequence: TGTGCCAGCAGCTTACAAGGGAGGGACTACGAGCAGTACTTC.

This clonotype was picked up many times. The chain links TRBV6-6 to TRBJ2-3; 12 bases are a match to TRBD2. CDR3 length: 17 amino acids. Germline trimming cut 0 bases from V and 6 bases from J; bases unmatched to any gene: 7. Germline V gene sequence: CDR1 MNHNY, CDR2 SVGAGI (reference sequence). The CDR3 coding sequence is TGTGCCAGCAGTTACTCGAAGGCTCTAGCGGGAGGGGATACGCAGTATTTT. Protein: CASSYSKALAGGDTQYF.

In its sample, this clonotype was seen many times. The V gene is TRBV4-1, the J gene TRBJ2-1; 7 nucleotides agree with TRBD2. Germline V lookup: CDR1 MGHRA, CDR2 YSYEKL. V lost 4 bases to trimming and J lost 3 bases; unmatched junction nucleotides: 9. The CDR3 runs to 16 residues. CDR3 protein: CASSLGAAGFYNEQFF. CDR3 nucleotide sequence: TGCGCCAGCAGCCTCGGTGCAGCGGGATTCTACAATGAGCAGTTCTTC.

This clonotype has a handful of counts. The chain recombines TRBV20-1 with TRBJ1-4; tentatively, D is TRBD1 (5 bases). The CDR3 contains 13 residues. V was shortened by 4 bases and J by 7 bases, with 13 bases between the two germline ends. The germline gives CDR1 DFQATT, CDR2 SNEGSKA (reference sequence). CDR3 amino acids: CSATGDPSEKLFF. The CDR3 bases are TGCAGTGCTACCGGGGACCCCTCTGAAAAACTGTTTTTT.

At least ten counts were recorded for this clonotype. One end of the junction does not line up with germline, which may come from a read error. This rearrangement joins TRBV11-1 to TRBJ2-6; D may be TRBD1 (6 bases). The CDR3 runs 19 residues. Looked up from germline, CDR1 is SGHAT and CDR2 is FQDESV (reference sequence). The CDR3 reads CASSTPLRDMSSGTNVLTF. CDR3 nucleotide sequence: TGTGCCAGCAGCACCCCGCTCCGGGACATGAGCTCTGGGACCAACGTCCTGACTTTC.

This clonotype was seen more than once but under ten times. The rearrangement links TRBV2 to TRBJ2-7, with a possible D match to TRBD1 (6 bases). The CDR3 totals 15 residues. Trimming took off 8 bases at V and 4 bases at J, with 21 bases between the two ends. The germline gives CDR1 SNHLY, CDR2 FYNNEI. The CDR3 sequence: CASSVWTRGAYEQYF. The CDR3 DNA reads as TGTGCCAGCTCTGTATGGACCAGGGGAGCTTACGAGCAGTACTTC.

This clonotype came up many times. The chain is built from TRBV28 and TRBJ2-7; TRBD2 aligns across 11 bases. Germline loops: CDR1 MDHEN, CDR2 SYDVKM. V dropped 2 bases and J dropped 0; count of bases not matched to a gene: 3. The CDR3 is 16 residues long. Here the CDR3 reads CASSLEGTSGSYEQYF. In DNA, the CDR3 is TGTGCCAGCAGTTTAGAGGGGACTAGCGGCTCCTACGAGCAGTACTTC.

This clonotype was counted many times. The V gene is TRBV11-2, the J gene TRBJ2-1; TRBD2 agrees at 9 bases. The junction had 7 bases not matched to a gene; V was cut back by 0 bases and J by 7 bases. CDR1 SGHAT and CDR2 FQNNGV come from the germline V gene. The CDR3 length is 16 residues. CDR3 in DNA: TGTGCCAGCAGCTTAGAGTTTGGACTAGCGACGAATGAGCAGTTCTTC. Its protein product is CASSLEFGLATNEQFF.

V usage is TRBV27 and J usage is TRBJ2-7, with 8 bases matching TRBD2. The ends lost 3 bases at V and 2 bases at J; junction bases unmatched: 3. This CDR3 is 14 amino acids long. From germline, CDR1 is MNHEY and CDR2 SMNVEV (reference sequence). The CDR3 region is CASSFPGGPYEQYF. In DNA, the CDR3 is TGTGCCAGCAGTTTCCCGGGGGGGCCCTACGAGCAGTACTTC.

This clonotype was counted once. V and J are TRBV11-2 and TRBJ2-1; either TRBD1 or TRBD2 may fit D (5 bases each). Germline values: CDR1 SGHAT, CDR2 FQNNGV. V lost 5 bases and J 3 bases, leaving 14 bases between the germline ends. The CDR3 extends over 15 amino acids. The CDR3 DNA reads TGTGCCAGCAGCCCATCCCGGGACCACTACAATGAGCAGTTCTTC. Translating it yields CASSPSRDHYNEQFF.

This clonotype was counted at least ten times. V is TRBV29-1 and J is TRBJ2-1, with 11 bases aligning to TRBD2. This CDR3 is 13 amino acids long. Germline CDR1 SQVTM, CDR2 ANQGSEA. With V trimmed by 5 bases and J by 9 bases, 6 bases remained unmatched. This CDR3 is CSVLAGGPGEQFF. DNA of the CDR3: TGCAGCGTTTTAGCGGGAGGGCCGGGTGAGCAGTTCTTC.

This clonotype showed up just a few times. The rearrangement joins TRBV18 to TRBJ2-3; 7 bases agree with TRBD2. Trimming at V came to 2 bases and at J to 1 base, leaving 6 bases not matched to a gene. Germline V lookup: CDR1 KGHSH, CDR2 LQKENI. The CDR3 sequence is 16 residues long. The CDR3 nucleotides are TGTGCCAGCTCACCATTCGGGGGGAGAGGCACAGATACGCAGTATTTT. It codes for CASSPFGGRGTDTQYF.

This clonotype was recorded at least ten times. The CDR3 region has the DNA TGTGCCAGCAGCTTATCCCCAGAGCAAGATACGCAGTATTTT. This translates into CASSLSPEQDTQYF. The chain employs TRBV7-2 and TRBJ2-3; D remains ambiguous. The ends were cut back, 2 bases at V and 5 bases at J, with 11 bases in the middle. The V gene's germline CDR1 is SGHTA and CDR2 FQGNSA. CDR3 size: 14 residues.